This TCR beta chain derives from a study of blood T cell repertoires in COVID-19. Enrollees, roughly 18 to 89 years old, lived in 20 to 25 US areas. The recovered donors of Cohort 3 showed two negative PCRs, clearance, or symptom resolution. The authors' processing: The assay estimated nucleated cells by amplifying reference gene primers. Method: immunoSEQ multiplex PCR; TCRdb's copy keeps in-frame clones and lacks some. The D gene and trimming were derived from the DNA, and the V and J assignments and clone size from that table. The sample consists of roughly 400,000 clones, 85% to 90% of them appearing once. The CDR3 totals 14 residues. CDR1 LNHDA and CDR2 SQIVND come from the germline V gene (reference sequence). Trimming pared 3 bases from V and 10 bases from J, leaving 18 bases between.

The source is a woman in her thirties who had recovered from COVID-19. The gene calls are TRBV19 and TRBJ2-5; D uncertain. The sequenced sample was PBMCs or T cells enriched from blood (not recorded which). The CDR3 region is CASSMKGPRGNQYF. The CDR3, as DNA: TGTGCCAGTAGTATGAAAGGTCCAAGAGGTAACCAGTACTTC. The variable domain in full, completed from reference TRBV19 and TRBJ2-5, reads DGGITQSPKYLFRKEGQNVTLSCEQNLNHDAMYWYRQDPGQGLRLIYYSQIVNDFQKGDIAEGYSVSREKKESFPLTVTSAQKNPTAFYLCASSMKGPRGNQYFGPGTRLLVL.